This passage covers 8 T cell receptor beta chains from one sample sequenced in a study of graft-versus-host responses after intestinal transplantation. The data were produced by immunoSEQ multiplex PCR, yet TCRdb's version contains in-frame clones alone and is incomplete. The repertoire holds over 55,000 clones, over 75% seen once, with roughly 0.4% in the top ten. The antigens these receptors bind are not known. The sample in question was unstimulated CD4+ T cells sorted from spleen or lymph node cells, obtained before transplant. The receptors here all came from a human donor who was the organ donor for an intestinal transplant.

The genes are TRBV6-6 and TRBJ1-2, with TRBD1 matching over 7 bases. Trimming cost V 5 bases and J 4 bases; bases outside gene matches: 10. Germline V CDR1 and CDR2: MNHNY, SVGAGI (reference sequence). The CDR3 has 15 amino acids. Here the CDR3 reads CASSPDRAQRYGYTF. CDR3 DNA sequence: TGTGCCAGCAGTCCCGACAGGGCACAGCGCTATGGCTACACCTTC.

The chain couples TRBV6-1 to TRBJ1-5, with D unresolved. Trimming took 7 bases from V and 4 from J, leaving 17 bases between them. The germline CDR1 and CDR2 sequences are MNHNS and SASEGT. The CDR3 is made up of 15 amino acids. In DNA form, the CDR3 reads TGTGCCAGCACTGCCGGGGTCGCCGGGAATCAGCCCCAGCATTTT. It specifies CASTAGVAGNQPQHF.

V is TRBV9 and J is TRBJ2-5, with 10 bases identical to TRBD2. Losses at the gene ends were 4 bases for V and 5 bases for J; bases not matched to a gene: 8. The V gene's germline CDR1 is SGDLS and CDR2 YYNGEE. This CDR3 comprises 15 residues. The CDR3 bases are TGTGCCAGCAGCAGGAGCGGGGGGGCCGCGGAGACCCAGTACTTC. This sequence encodes CASSRSGGAAETQYF.

This clone appeared once. The chain couples TRBV6-5 to TRBJ1-2, with 10 nucleotides matching TRBD1. V lost 6 bases, J lost 3 bases, and 4 bases stayed unmatched. CDR1 MNHEY and CDR2 SVGAGI come from the germline V gene. This CDR3 has 14 amino acids. CDR3 amino acids: CASSQDRGHYGYTF. CDR3 DNA sequence: TGTGCCAGCAGCCAAGACAGGGGGCACTATGGCTACACCTTC.

The rearrangement uses TRBV4-1 and TRBJ2-5, with a tentative D call TRBD2 (7 bases). Trimming removed 0 bases at V and 5 bases at J, with 13 bases between. The CDR3 runs 15 residues. CDR1 is MGHRA, CDR2 YSYEKL, per germline. The CDR3 loop reads CASSQEGRGRETQYF. In DNA form, the CDR3 reads TGCGCCAGCAGCCAAGAGGGGCGGGGGCGCGAGACCCAGTACTTC.

This rearrangement joins TRBV2 to TRBJ1-2, with TRBD1 matching 8 bases. The CDR3 runs 13 residues. V lost 4 bases, J lost 4 bases, and 2 bases stayed unmatched. Germline loops: CDR1 SNHLY, CDR2 FYNNEI. CDR3 in amino acids: CASSGTGLYGYTF. CDR3 DNA: TGTGCCAGCAGTGGGACAGGGCTCTATGGCTACACCTTC.

V usage is TRBV9 and J usage is TRBJ2-5; 8 bases agree with TRBD2. J lost 1 base, V lost 4 bases, and 6 bases had no gene match. The CDR3 has 15 residues. Germline-derived CDR1 and CDR2 are SGDLS and YYNGEE. The CDR3 nucleotides read TGTGCCAGCAGCTTCGGGGGGGCCCTCCAAGAGACCCAGTACTTC. Its protein product is CASSFGGALQETQYF.

The rearrangement joins TRBV7-2 to TRBJ1-2; no firm D call. Germline V gives CDR1 SGHTA, CDR2 FQGNSA. The V gene lost 5 bases and the J gene lost 11 bases, with 9 bases spanning the gap. This CDR3 is 10 amino acids long. The CDR3 loop is CASSTRRYTF. The CDR3 coding sequence is TGTGCCAGCAGCACCCGGAGGTACACCTTC. Full variable domain (remainder filled in from reference TRBV7-2 and TRBJ1-2): GAGVSQSPSNKVTEKGKDVELRCDPISGHTALYWYRQSLGQGLEFLIYFQGNSAPDKSGLPSDRFSAERTGGSVSTLTIQRTQQEDSAVYLCASSTRRYTFGSGTRLTVV.